What follows is one T cell receptor beta chain and its context. Clones were read by immunoSEQ multiplex PCR, and TCRdb kept only the in-frame ones, dropping some. The sample holds about 52,000 clones, 80% to 95% seen once. This entry belongs to a study of T cell changes during pregnancy in multiple sclerosis. V was pared by 4 bases and J by 0 bases, with 7 bases between. In germline, CDR1 is PRHDT, CDR2 FYEKMQ (reference sequence). The length of the CDR3 is 14 residues. The sequence came from a female donor with multiple sclerosis, enrolled in a pregnancy study. Sequenced material: CD4+ T cells from peripheral blood mononuclear cells, taken in the third trimester of pregnancy. The chain links TRBV13 to TRBJ1-3; no definite D call. This CDR3 is CASSSRYSGNTIYF. CDR3 sequence (DNA): TGTGCCAGCAGCTCACGGTACTCTGGAAACACCATATATTTT.